This passage covers 24 T cell receptor beta chains from one sample sequenced in a study of blood T cell repertoires in COVID-19. Method: immunoSEQ multiplex PCR; TCRdb's copy keeps in-frame clones and lacks some. The repertoire has roughly 80,000 clones, about 87% of them found once; the top ten carry about 5.3%. The sequencing input was peripheral blood. The receptors were sampled from a man aged 45-65 years with active COVID-19.

This chain connects TRBV15 to TRBJ2-2; D possibly corresponds to TRBD1 (5 bases). Germline V lookup: CDR1 LNHNV, CDR2 YYDKDF (reference sequence). V was clipped by 2 bases and J by 2 bases, with 12 bases between them. There are 16 residues in the CDR3. The CDR3: CATSRPTGYNTGELFF. The CDR3 nucleotides are TGTGCCACCAGCAGACCTACAGGTTATAACACCGGGGAGCTGTTTTTT.

The CDR3 loop reads CASAPARGGVTNEKLFF. CDR3 nucleotides: TGTGCCAGCGCTCCGGCGAGAGGGGGCGTAACTAATGAAAAACTGTTTTTT. The chain has TRBV19 and TRBJ1-4; 7 bases are a match to TRBD1. The CDR3 runs to 17 residues. V lost 9 bases to trimming and J lost 1 base; unmatched junction nucleotides: 14. Germline V CDR1 and CDR2: LNHDA, SQIVND (reference sequence).

A few counts support this clone. The chain combines TRBV5-4 with TRBJ2-5; 8 bases agree with TRBD2. The CDR3 runs to 17 residues. Trimming cost V 4 bases and J 0 bases; bases outside gene matches: 11. Germline-derived CDR1 and CDR2 are SGHNT and YYREEE (reference sequence). The CDR3 region has the DNA TGTGCCAGCAGCCTGATCGGACGGGGGGGGTACCAAGAGACCCAGTACTTC. Translation gives CASSLIGRGGYQETQYF.

This clone was counted only a few times. This rearrangement joins TRBV5-1 to TRBJ2-2; D remains ambiguous. In germline, CDR1 is SGHRS, CDR2 YFSETQ. The ends were cut back, 1 base at V and 0 bases at J, with 10 bases in the middle. The CDR3 spans 16 residues. CDR3 sequence: CASSLILPANTGELFF. CDR3 bases: TGCGCCAGCAGCTTGATTTTGCCAGCGAACACCGGGGAGCTGTTTTTT.

In its sample, this clone was seen once. The chain carries TRBV7-3 and TRBJ2-1; the match to TRBD1 covers 11 bases. CDR3 length: 15 residues. Germline V lookup: CDR1 SGHTA, CDR2 FQGTGA. V was clipped by 3 bases and J by 6 bases; unmatched bases: 4. As DNA, the CDR3 is TGTGCCAGCAGCTTGGACAGGGGGCCTGTCAATGAGCAGTTCTTC. This codes for CASSLDRGPVNEQFF.

This chain links TRBV3-1 (or the pseudogene TRBV3-2) with TRBJ1-1; no definite D call. This CDR3 is built from 15 residues. Trimming pared 2 bases from V and 2 bases from J, leaving 12 bases between. Germline-derived CDR1 and CDR2 are LGHDT and YNNKEL (reference sequence). CDR3 region: CASSQPFSGNTEAFF. The CDR3 DNA reads TGTGCCAGCAGCCAACCTTTCTCGGGAAACACTGAAGCTTTCTTT.

V and J are TRBV19 and TRBJ1-4; 12 bases align to TRBD1. The CDR3 covers 13 residues. Germline loops: CDR1 LNHDA, CDR2 SQIVND (reference sequence). V was pared by 5 bases and J by 9 bases, with 1 base of the junction left unmatched. CDR3 nucleotide sequence: TGTGCCAGTAGTGGGGACAGGGGGCAAAAACTGTTTTTT. It yields the protein CASSGDRGQKLFF.

V usage is TRBV10-3 and J usage is TRBJ1-3; 7 bases match TRBD1. Trimming removed 8 bases from V and 1 base from J; junction bases left unmatched: 8. Germline V gene data show CDR1 as ENHRY and CDR2 as SYGVKD. This CDR3 spans 15 amino acids. CDR3 nucleotides: TGTGCCATCGGGGACAGTCTGCTGTCTGGAAACACCATATATTTT. Translating gives CAIGDSLLSGNTIYF.

This clone is a singleton in its sample. The rearrangement uses TRBV5-1 and TRBJ2-5; D not certain. The CDR3 loop spans 15 amino acids. The ends were cut back, 4 bases at V and 3 bases at J, with 16 bases in the middle. CDR1 and CDR2 from the germline V gene are SGHRS and YFSETQ. CDR3 sequence reads: CASSTDPRREETQYF. In nucleotides, the CDR3 is TGCGCCAGCAGCACAGATCCCCGACGAGAAGAGACCCAGTACTTC.

The chain joins TRBV23-1 to TRBJ2-6; D not resolved. TRBV23-1 belongs to the ORF category, with a function that is uncertain. Between the trimmed V and J ends, which lost 6 bases and 0 bases, there was a span of 3 bases. The CDR3 totals 13 residues. The CDR3 nucleotides are TGCGCCAGCAGCAACTCTGGGGCCAACGTCCTGACTTTC. Translated, it gives CASSNSGANVLTF.

V is TRBV28 and J is TRBJ1-1; possibly TRBD1 for D (5 bases). CDR3 length equals 15 residues. V lost 5 bases and J lost 2, with 15 bases in between. Germline CDR1 and CDR2: MDHEN and SYDVKM. In DNA form, the CDR3 reads TGTGCCAGCAGTCCCCGGGGGGGAGGCAACACTGAAGCTTTCTTT. Amino acid sequence: CASSPRGGGNTEAFF.

V gene TRBV6-5 combines with J gene TRBJ1-5, with D maybe TRBD1 (6 bases). Germline loops: CDR1 MNHEY, CDR2 SVGAGI. Trimming removed 9 bases from V and 6 bases from J, with 15 bases in between. This CDR3 region has 13 residues. The CDR3 DNA reads as TGTGCCAGTTCCAGGGACATGGTTCAGCCCCAGCATTTT. This gives the protein CASSRDMVQPQHF.

The chain combines TRBV18 with TRBJ1-2; 8 bases match TRBD1. The CDR3 runs 14 residues. The junction had 7 bases not matched to a gene; V was cut back by 2 bases and J by 8 bases. In germline, CDR1 is KGHSH, CDR2 LQKENI. Written as DNA, the CDR3 is TGTGCCAGCTCACCAATTGAAGGACAGGGAGGCTACACCTTC. Residues: CASSPIEGQGGYTF.

The chain uses TRBV5-8 and TRBJ2-7; the D gene is possibly TRBD2 (6 bases). Germline V gene sequence: CDR1 SGHTS, CDR2 YDEGEE. The CDR3 is 15 amino acids. Trimming shortened V by 5 bases and J by 2 bases, and 17 bases separated the two germline ends. The DNA for the CDR3 is TGTGCCAGCAGGGATACAGGTGCGGGGCCCTACGAGCAGTACTTC. This translates into CASRDTGAGPYEQYF.

The chain is built from TRBV11-1 and TRBJ1-6; D is unclear. Germline CDR1 is SGHAT and CDR2 is FQDESV (reference sequence). Trimming took 5 bases from V and 8 from J, leaving 10 bases between them. The CDR3 has 13 residues. For the CDR3, the DNA is TGTGCCAGCAGCCCCCAGGAGGATTCACCCCTCCACTTT. Its protein is CASSPQEDSPLHF.

The rearrangement links TRBV24-1 to TRBJ2-5, with a possible D match to TRBD1 (6 bases). Trimming took off 4 bases at V and 2 bases at J, with 13 bases between the two ends. This CDR3 comprises 15 residues. CDR1 is KGHDR, CDR2 SFDVKD, per germline. As DNA, the CDR3 is TGTGCCACCAGTGACGTTACCAGGGGTCAAGAGACCCAGTACTTC. Encoded protein: CATSDVTRGQETQYF.

The chain couples TRBV6-5 to TRBJ2-7; D not resolved. The CDR3 contains 15 residues. CDR1 and CDR2 from the germline V gene are MNHEY and SVGAGI. The V and J ends lost 8 bases and 5 bases respectively, with 22 bases between them. The CDR3 bases are TGTGCCAGCGAAAAGGTCGGCCCGAGGAGTAACGAGCAGTACTTC. Encoded protein: CASEKVGPRSNEQYF.

This chain links TRBV27 with TRBJ2-7; weak D call: TRBD1 (6 bases). The CDR3 contains 13 residues. V shed 6 bases and J shed 2 bases, with 11 bases lying between them. The germline CDR1 and CDR2 sequences are MNHEY and SMNVEV (reference sequence). The CDR3 bases are TGTGCCAGCAGGGATGGGGACACCTACGAGCAGTACTTC. This translates into CASRDGDTYEQYF.

The chain recombines TRBV19 with TRBJ1-1; D gene uncertain. V lost 4 bases and J 0 bases, leaving 15 bases between the germline ends. The CDR3 is 16 amino acids. In germline, CDR1 is LNHDA, CDR2 SQIVND (reference sequence). DNA for the CDR3: TGTGCCAGTAGTACTTGGGAGACGTCCTTGAACACTGAAGCTTTCTTT. Protein: CASSTWETSLNTEAFF. Combining the CDR3 with reference TRBV19 and TRBJ1-1 gives the whole variable domain DGGITQSPKYLFRKEGQNVTLSCEQNLNHDAMYWYRQDPGQGLRLIYYSQIVNDFQKGDIAEGYSVSREKKESFPLTVTSAQKNPTAFYLCASSTWETSLNTEAFFGQGTRLTVV.

The rearrangement links TRBV27 to TRBJ1-3; D may be TRBD1 (6 bases). V lost 7 bases to trimming and J lost 0 bases, with 10 bases between them. CDR3 length: 14 amino acids. Looked up from germline, CDR1 is MNHEY and CDR2 is SMNVEV (reference sequence). The CDR3 loop reads CASKNRASGNTIYF. As DNA, the CDR3 is TGTGCCAGCAAAAACAGGGCCTCTGGAAACACCATATATTTT.

This clone was detected only a few times. The chain recombines TRBV7-9 with TRBJ1-2; TRBD1 aligns across 7 bases. The V and J ends lost 3 bases and 4 bases, in that order; junction bases with no gene match: 2. Per the germline V gene, CDR1 is SEHNR and CDR2 is FQNEAQ (reference sequence). CDR3 length: 13 residues. CDR3 residues: CASSFGQVYGYTF. CDR3 coding DNA: TGTGCCAGCAGCTTCGGACAGGTCTATGGCTACACCTTC.

V gene TRBV7-3 combines with J gene TRBJ2-1; D is uncertain. In germline, CDR1 is SGHTA, CDR2 FQGTGA. This CDR3 has 15 amino acids. V was shortened by 2 bases and J by 2 bases, with 10 bases between the two germline ends. In DNA, the CDR3 is TGTGCCAGCAGCTTAGATAGCACCCCCTACAATGAGCAGTTCTTC. Translated: CASSLDSTPYNEQFF.

The V and J genes are TRBV9 and TRBJ2-2; 16 bases line up with TRBD2. CDR3 length equals 19 residues. Germline CDR1 SGDLS, CDR2 YYNGEE. V was clipped by 0 bases and J by 1 base; unmatched bases: 3. DNA of the CDR3: TGTGCCAGCAGCGTAGAGGGACTAGCGGGAGGGTTGAACACCGGGGAGCTGTTTTTT. It yields the protein CASSVEGLAGGLNTGELFF.

This chain uses TRBV29-1 with TRBJ1-1; 8 bases align to TRBD1. The V segment lost 5 bases and the J segment 0 bases; nucleotides outside the gene matches: 5. The germline CDR1 and CDR2 sequences are SQVTM and ANQGSEA. The CDR3 is made up of 14 amino acids. The CDR3 here is CSVSPRGLNTEAFF. The CDR3 DNA reads TGCAGCGTTAGTCCCAGGGGGCTGAACACTGAAGCTTTCTTT.